The TCR beta chain described here comes from a study of a mutant IDH1 vaccine in newly diagnosed glioma. Study information: Investigators started vaccination 4-6 weeks after radiotherapy alone, or with temozolomide cycles. Every participant had undergone radiotherapy, temozolomide, or both before, and most underwent both.

Time point: week 23, last vaccination. A single vaccine dose contained 300 ug of mutant IDH1 20-mer peptide, and topical imiquimod was used with it. The CDR3 runs 12 residues. The trim removed 4 bases at V and 12 bases at J, leaving 7 bases unmatched. The germline CDR1 and CDR2 sequences are MNHNY and SVGAGI (reference sequence). For this clone: Its antigen remains unidentified.

Assay used: immunoSEQ multiplex PCR; TCRdb lists only in-frame clones, some missing. The sample yields approximately 30,000 clones, around 80% seen once. This TCR derives from a woman in her twenties or thirties with glioma. This chain joins TRBV6-6 and TRBJ1-1, with 8 bases lining up with TRBD1. Here the sequenced sample was PBMCs, taken from a glioma patient whose treatment included an IDH1 peptide vaccine. CDR3 amino acids: CASSSQGAASFF. CDR3 bases: TGTGCCAGCAGTTCCCAGGGGGCGGCTTCTTTCTTT.